This note documents a single T cell receptor beta chain sequence. Its antigen is unidentified. After extraction with the RNeasy kit, roughly 0.45 to 1 ug of the RNA was reverse transcribed using random hexamers. MiXCR, run by TCRdb on the immunoSEQ multiplex PCR reads, gives a single entry per CDR3 protein. The repertoire holds 130,000 to 150,000 distinct CDR3 sequences, with approximately 94% as singletons. The V end lost 5 bases, the J end lost 5 bases, and 10 bases lay between the germline ends. Germline V gene data show CDR1 as MNHEY and CDR2 as SVGAGI. This CDR3 has 13 residues. The data were taken from a study of CD8 T cells in Susac syndrome. Findings and caveats of the study: The study recognized that the number of individuals in its TCR sequencing and HLA analysis was relatively small.

This sequence was found in a human donor in good health. The rearrangement links TRBV6-5 to TRBJ1-5; the D gene is possibly TRBD1 (5 bases). Sequenced input: CD4+ T cells from PBMCs. CDR3 DNA: TGTGCCAGCAGTACAGGATCAGATCAGCCCCAGCATTTT. Residues: CASSTGSDQPQHF.